This TCR beta chain was recovered during a study of shared clonotypes between healthy human individuals. Generated by immunoSEQ multiplex PCR, the TCRdb table keeps only in-frame clones and is missing some. The sample yields hundreds of thousands of clones, around three quarters seen once. Germline V gene sequence: CDR1 MDHEN, CDR2 SYDVKM. The CDR3 loop spans 16 amino acids. Trimming pared 4 bases from V and 8 bases from J, leaving 23 bases between. The sequence derives from a woman aged 35 to 49 in good health. Some clones in this sample may be carry-over from other donors' samples. The J gene is TRBJ1-2, the V gene TRBV28, with a possible D match to TRBD1 (6 bases). The sequenced sample was PBMCs. CDR3 DNA sequence: TGTGCCAGCAGTTGGGGGGGGGCAGCACCAGGTGGCGGCTACACCTTC. Translated, it gives CASSWGGAAPGGGYTF.